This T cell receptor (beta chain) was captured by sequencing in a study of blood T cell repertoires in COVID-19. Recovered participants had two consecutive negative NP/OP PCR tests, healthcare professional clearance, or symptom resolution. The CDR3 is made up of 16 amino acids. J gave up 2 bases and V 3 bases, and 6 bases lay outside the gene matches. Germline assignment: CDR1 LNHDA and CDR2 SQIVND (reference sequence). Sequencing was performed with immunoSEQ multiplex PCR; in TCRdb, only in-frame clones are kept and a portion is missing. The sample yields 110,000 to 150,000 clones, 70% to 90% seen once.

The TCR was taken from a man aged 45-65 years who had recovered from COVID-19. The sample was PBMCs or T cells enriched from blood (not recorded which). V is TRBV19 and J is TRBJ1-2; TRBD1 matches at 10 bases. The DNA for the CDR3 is TGTGCCAGTAGTATCTCCGGGACAGGGGACAACTATGGCTACACCTTC. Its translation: CASSISGTGDNYGYTF. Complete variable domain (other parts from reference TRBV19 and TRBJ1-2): DGGITQSPKYLFRKEGQNVTLSCEQNLNHDAMYWYRQDPGQGLRLIYYSQIVNDFQKGDIAEGYSVSREKKESFPLTVTSAQKNPTAFYLCASSISGTGDNYGYTFGSGTRLTVV.